The 26 T cell receptor beta chains below come from one sample, sequenced in a study of PD-L1 blockade in urothelial cancer (dated 2017 in TCRdb). Library prep was done by the immunoSEQ multiplex PCR assay. TCRdb holds this immuneACCESS table with in-frame rearrangements only. Some clones are missing; in checked studies, unresolved V genes explain under half, and the rest has no known cause. In all, the sample holds just over 50,000 clones, and approximately 83% of those were seen once. The ten largest clones add up to 16% of the sample. The sample consisted of PBMCs, taken around atezolizumab (anti-PD-L1) treatment. These receptors all come from a man between 60 and 70 years old with urothelial cancer.

The V call is TRBV7-6, the J call TRBJ2-1, with 8 bases aligning to TRBD1. Germline V CDR1 and CDR2: SGHVS, FNYEAQ. This CDR3 is built from 15 residues. Trimming removed 5 bases from V and 9 bases from J; junction bases left unmatched: 12. CDR3 sequence (DNA): TGTGCCAGCAGCAGTGAGGGCAGGGGGCGCACTGAGCAGTTCTTC. Its translation is CASSSEGRGRTEQFF.

The V and J genes are TRBV6-1 and TRBJ1-4, with 7 bases fitting TRBD1. The J segment lost 2 bases and the V segment lost 4 bases, leaving 4 bases of the junction unmatched. This CDR3 spans 15 amino acids. Germline loops: CDR1 MNHNS, CDR2 SASEGT. The CDR3 is CASSGPGQTNEKLFF. The CDR3 coding sequence is TGTGCCAGCAGTGGTCCGGGACAGACTAATGAAAAACTGTTTTTT.

This clone was observed a single time. This rearrangement joins TRBV2 to TRBJ2-1; D gene unclear. The V end lost 8 bases, the J end lost 14 bases, and 13 bases lay between the germline ends. In germline, CDR1 is SNHLY, CDR2 FYNNEI. The CDR3 covers 10 residues. The CDR3 nucleotides read TGTGCCAGCGGTGGGTCTATGGAGTTCTTC. Translation: CASGGSMEFF.

The chain has TRBV7-9 and TRBJ2-2; TRBD2 is a possible D gene (6 bases). The germline CDR1 and CDR2 sequences are SEHNR and FQNEAQ (reference sequence). V lost 5 bases to trimming and J lost 0 bases, with 7 bases between them. This CDR3 contains 14 residues. CDR3 region: CASSRLANTGELFF. CDR3 nucleotide sequence: TGTGCCAGCAGCCGACTAGCGAACACCGGGGAGCTGTTTTTT.

The sample holds a few counts of this clone. V and J are TRBV7-8 and TRBJ2-1; 7 positions agree with TRBD2. CDR1 is SGHVS and CDR2 is FQNEAQ in the germline V gene. The CDR3 loop spans 13 amino acids. V lost 3 bases and J lost 6; bases outside the gene matches: 2. The chain's CDR3 is CASSLTSSNEQFF. The CDR3 DNA follows: TGTGCCAGCAGCTTGACTAGCAGCAATGAGCAGTTCTTC.

The chain combines TRBV5-4 with TRBJ2-2; D not certain. The ends were cut back, 1 base at V and 6 bases at J, with 7 bases in the middle. This CDR3 region has 13 residues. CDR1 is SGHNT, CDR2 YYREEE, per germline (reference sequence). This chain's CDR3 is CASSLSGPGELFF. The CDR3 nucleotides are TGTGCCAGCAGCTTGTCAGGCCCCGGGGAGCTGTTTTTT.

The chain recombines TRBV4-2 with TRBJ2-2, with 14 bases that match TRBD2. The length of the CDR3 is 19 residues. Per the germline V gene, CDR1 is LGHNA and CDR2 is YNFKEQ. V lost 1 base and J lost 1; bases outside the gene matches: 5. The DNA for the CDR3 is TGTGCCAGCAGCCAAGCAGGGACTAGCGGGAGAGGGAACACCGGGGAGCTGTTTTTT. Its translation: CASSQAGTSGRGNTGELFF.

The chain employs TRBV9 and TRBJ2-1; 14 nucleotides line up with TRBD2. J was trimmed by 3 bases and V by 4 bases; bases with no gene match: 9. CDR1 is SGDLS and CDR2 is YYNGEE in the germline V gene. There are 18 residues in the CDR3. The CDR3 DNA reads TGTGCCAGCAGCCCAGGGACTAGCGGGGGCCCTCACTACAATGAGCAGTTCTTC. This sequence encodes CASSPGTSGGPHYNEQFF.

V is TRBV5-1 and J is TRBJ2-7, with a tentative D call TRBD2 (5 bases). Deletions cut 3 bases from V and 0 bases from J, with 10 bases between. Germline V CDR1 and CDR2: SGHRS, YFSETQ. This CDR3 contains 14 residues. CDR3 sequence: CASSYGRDSYEQYF. For the CDR3, the DNA is TGCGCCAGCAGCTACGGACGGGACTCCTACGAGCAGTACTTC.

The genes are TRBV6-5 and TRBJ1-1; weak D call: TRBD1 (6 bases). Per the germline V gene, CDR1 is MNHEY and CDR2 is SVGAGI. This CDR3 comprises 15 residues. V lost 6 bases and J 0 bases, leaving 14 bases between the germline ends. The CDR3 nucleotides read TGTGCCAGCAGGACACAGGGTAAGGTGAACACTGAAGCTTTCTTT. Its translation is CASRTQGKVNTEAFF.

This rearrangement joins TRBV5-1 to TRBJ1-2; 9 bases align to TRBD1. Germline V gives CDR1 SGHRS, CDR2 YFSETQ. This CDR3 spans 15 amino acids. The V and J ends lost 6 bases and 1 base, in that order; junction bases with no gene match: 7. DNA of the CDR3: TGCGCCAGCACCCAGACAGGGGGGCTTAACTATGGCTACACCTTC. This gives the protein CASTQTGGLNYGYTF.

The V call is TRBV7-3, the J call TRBJ2-3; unclear D gene. This CDR3 has 15 amino acids. The V end was cut by 1 base, the J end by 0 bases, with 8 bases between. The germline gives CDR1 SGHTA, CDR2 FQGTGA. CDR3 coding DNA: TGTGCCAGCAGCTTAATTGGTACTAGCACAGATACGCAGTATTTT. Protein product: CASSLIGTSTDTQYF.

The chain uses TRBV14 and TRBJ2-7; perhaps TRBD2 as D (6 bases). From germline, CDR1 is SGHDN and CDR2 FVKESK. CDR3 size: 15 residues. V was cut by 2 bases and J by 2 bases, with 13 bases left in between. CDR3 loop: CASSQLGGKAYEQYF. CDR3 sequence (DNA): TGTGCCAGCAGCCAACTGGGGGGAAAAGCCTACGAGCAGTACTTC.

In DNA, the CDR3 is TGTGCCAGCAGTTCGACAGGGTATGGCTACACCTTC. Amino acids: CASSSTGYGYTF. The chain recombines TRBV27 with TRBJ1-2, with TRBD1 identical over 7 bases. Trimming removed 4 bases from V and 5 bases from J; junction bases left unmatched: 1. Looked up from germline, CDR1 is MNHEY and CDR2 is SMNVEV (reference sequence). This CDR3 comprises 12 residues.

The J gene is TRBJ2-5, the V gene TRBV28; D gene unclear. Per germline, CDR1 MDHEN and CDR2 SYDVKM. The CDR3 runs to 14 residues. V was trimmed by 2 bases and J by 3 bases, leaving 10 bases between them. CDR3 sequence reads: CASSLPHREETQYF. In nucleotides, the CDR3 is TGTGCCAGCAGTTTACCACACAGAGAAGAGACCCAGTACTTC.

The rearrangement joins TRBV30 to TRBJ2-7, with D tentatively TRBD1 (6 bases). V lost 7 bases and J lost 9, with 19 bases in between. This CDR3 has 12 amino acids. CDR1 is GTSNPN and CDR2 is SVGIG in the germline V gene (reference sequence). The DNA for the CDR3 is TGTGCCTCCAGGGGCACCGTCGGGTTGCAGTACTTC. Its translation is CASRGTVGLQYF.

The V gene is TRBV5-4, the J gene TRBJ2-5; 8 bases agree with TRBD1. V trimming: 3 bases; J trimming: 5 bases; junction bases outside the gene matches: 6. The CDR3 totals 14 residues. Germline lookup yields CDR1 SGHNT and CDR2 YYREEE (reference sequence). CDR3 sequence: CASSSGQGRETQYF. Here the CDR3 DNA reads TGTGCCAGCAGCTCAGGACAGGGCCGGGAGACCCAGTACTTC.

J is TRBJ1-4 and V is TRBV4-1; D remains unclear. There are 16 residues in the CDR3. Trimming took 4 bases from V and 7 from J, leaving 19 bases between them. Per germline, CDR1 MGHRA and CDR2 YSYEKL. The CDR3 nucleotides read TGCGCCAGCAGCCGTTATATAGCCTCCCGGGGTGAAAAACTGTTTTTT. Protein: CASSRYIASRGEKLFF.

The genes are TRBV18 and TRBJ1-6; D may be TRBD1 (6 bases). Per the germline V gene, CDR1 is KGHSH and CDR2 is LQKENI. Trimming shortened V by 2 bases and J by 8 bases, and 22 bases separated the two germline ends. The CDR3 is 18 residues long. The CDR3 nucleotides are TGTGCCAGCTCACCATCCACCGGGGGGGAAGGGGGTTATTCACCCCTCCACTTT. Translation gives CASSPSTGGEGGYSPLHF.

The J gene is TRBJ2-5, the V gene TRBV18; 9 positions match TRBD2. The CDR3 runs to 16 residues. Germline V CDR1 and CDR2: KGHSH, LQKENI. After removal of 1 base from V and 3 bases from J, the junction contained 6 bases not matched to a gene. CDR3: CASSPQRAGGKETQYF. Here the CDR3 DNA reads TGTGCCAGCTCACCACAACGAGCGGGAGGCAAAGAGACCCAGTACTTC.

This clone was counted a single time. The chain is built from TRBV7-3 and TRBJ2-2, with 10 positions matching TRBD1. The CDR3 has 17 amino acids. With V trimmed by 5 bases and J by 6 bases, 12 bases remained unmatched. Germline CDR1 is SGHTA and CDR2 is FQGTGA. CDR3 region: CASSEKPTGGVAGELFF. CDR3 nucleotides: TGTGCCAGCAGCGAAAAGCCGACAGGGGGCGTCGCCGGGGAGCTGTTTTTT.

The sample holds one count of this clone. The V and J genes are TRBV28 and TRBJ2-1, with TRBD1 matching 7 bases. The length of the CDR3 is 13 residues. The V gene end was trimmed by 6 bases and the J gene end by 6 bases; junction bases not matched to a gene: 5. The germline gives CDR1 MDHEN, CDR2 SYDVKM. The CDR3 is CASRPTGVNEQFF. CDR3 coding DNA: TGTGCCAGCAGACCAACAGGGGTCAATGAGCAGTTCTTC.

The chain links TRBV9 to TRBJ2-7; TRBD1 matches at 8 bases. The V and J ends lost 3 bases and 4 bases, in that order; junction bases with no gene match: 6. Germline V gene sequence: CDR1 SGDLS, CDR2 YYNGEE. The CDR3 spans 14 residues. The CDR3 nucleotides are TGTGCCAGCAGCGGACGGACAGGGTCATACGAGCAGTACTTC. It encodes CASSGRTGSYEQYF. Supplemented by reference TRBV9 and TRBJ2-7, the full variable domain reads DSGVTQTPKHLITATGQRVTLRCSPRSGDLSVYWYQQSLDQGLQFLIQYYNGEERAKGNILERFSAQQFPDLHSELNLSSLELGDSALYFCASSGRTGSYEQYFGPGTRLTVT.

This clone appeared a few times. As DNA, the CDR3 is TGTGCCAGCAGCTTGGCCGGGTTCCAAGAGACCCAGTACTTC. Translation: CASSLAGFQETQYF. The rearrangement uses TRBV5-6 and TRBJ2-5; D is ambiguous. Germline V lookup: CDR1 SGHDT, CDR2 YYEEEE. Trimming left V 0 bases short and J 1 base short, with 7 bases between. The CDR3 has 14 amino acids.

The J gene is TRBJ1-2, the V gene TRBV25-1; D is uncertain. V was cut by 4 bases and J by 8 bases, with 8 bases left in between. There are 11 residues in the CDR3. Germline CDR1 reads MGHDK; CDR2 reads SYGVNS. CDR3 sequence: CASSGTVGYTF. The CDR3 region has the DNA TGTGCCAGCAGTGGGACTGTAGGCTACACCTTC.

This clone came up a few times. The chain uses TRBV7-9 and TRBJ2-2, with 9 bases identical to TRBD2. The CDR3 has 13 amino acids. V gave up 9 bases and J gave up 6 bases; unmatched junction bases: 5. Germline CDR1 SEHNR, CDR2 FQNEAQ (reference sequence). The CDR3 bases are TGTGCCAGTCTAGCGGGACGAGCCGGGGAGCTGTTTTTT. It encodes CASLAGRAGELFF.